This TCR beta chain was obtained from a study of blood T cell repertoires in COVID-19. TCRdb keeps only in-frame clones here, not all; method: immunoSEQ multiplex PCR. The sample shows around 130,000 clones, roughly 72% of them seen only once. The receptor comes from a human donor in a cohort sampled during active COVID-19. The sequenced material came from peripheral blood.

CDR3 DNA: TGTGCCATCAGTGAGTCCGACAGACTCAACTACGAGCAGTACTTC. It codes for CAISESDRLNYEQYF. The chain couples TRBV10-3 to TRBJ2-7; maybe TRBD1 (5 bases). V lost 0 bases and J lost 3, with 12 bases in between. Germline-derived CDR1 and CDR2 are ENHRY and SYGVKD. CDR3 length: 15 residues.